These 29 T cell receptor beta chains were sequenced from one sample in a study of T cell changes during pregnancy in multiple sclerosis. The method was immunoSEQ multiplex PCR; TCRdb's version includes in-frame clones alone and lacks a portion of them. The sample includes about 120,000 clones, under 95% seen only once; the top ten take roughly 6%. Specimen: peripheral blood, collected before pregnancy. The receptors derive from a female donor with multiple sclerosis, enrolled in a pregnancy study.

By share, this clone ranks as medium-sized. The same CDR3 also results from other DNA sequences found in this sample. The J gene is TRBJ1-1, the V gene TRBV15; D may be TRBD1 (5 bases). This CDR3 region has 14 residues. Trimming shortened V by 1 base and J by 1 base, and 7 bases separated the two germline ends. From germline, CDR1 is LNHNV and CDR2 YYDKDF (reference sequence). Here the CDR3 reads CATSRGTQNTEAFF. The CDR3 DNA is TGTGCCACCAGCAGAGGGACACAGAACACTGAAGCTTTCTTT.

The table lists this clone with a count of one. The V gene is TRBV15, the J gene TRBJ2-1, with D uncertain. The V end was cut by 1 base, the J end by 5 bases, with 6 bases between. Looked up from germline, CDR1 is LNHNV and CDR2 is YYDKDF (reference sequence). The CDR3 loop spans 13 amino acids. The CDR3 loop is CATSRVLNNEQFF. The CDR3 region has the DNA TGTGCCACCAGCAGAGTACTCAACAATGAGCAGTTCTTC.

This chain uses TRBV11-2 with TRBJ2-1, with 14 bases lining up with TRBD2. This CDR3 is built from 18 residues. Germline-derived CDR1 and CDR2 are SGHAT and FQNNGV. J gave up 1 base and V 5 bases, and 7 bases lay outside the gene matches. This CDR3 reads CASSVTSGGARSYNEQFF. CDR3 sequence (DNA): TGTGCCAGCAGCGTGACTAGCGGGGGGGCCAGATCCTACAATGAGCAGTTCTTC.

The chain uses TRBV5-4 and TRBJ1-4; the match to TRBD1 covers 8 bases. V was pared by 4 bases and J by 3 bases, with 2 bases of the junction left unmatched. There are 14 residues in the CDR3. The germline gives CDR1 SGHNT, CDR2 YYREEE (reference sequence). CDR3 region: CASSPGGANEKLFF. The CDR3 nucleotides are TGTGCCAGCAGCCCAGGGGGCGCTAATGAAAAACTGTTTTTT.

The chain links TRBV7-2 to TRBJ2-2, with 8 bases identical to TRBD1. The germline CDR1 and CDR2 sequences are SGHTA and FQGNSA. Losses at the gene ends were 10 bases for V and 6 bases for J; bases not matched to a gene: 13. The CDR3 has 15 residues. The CDR3 sequence is CATPQGAKSAGELFF. As DNA, the CDR3 is TGTGCCACCCCCCAGGGGGCAAAAAGCGCCGGGGAGCTGTTTTTT.

V is TRBV2 and J is TRBJ2-2; D uncertain. Trimming cost V 6 bases and J 4 bases, with 15 bases left between them. The CDR3 is made up of 15 amino acids. From germline, CDR1 is SNHLY and CDR2 FYNNEI. This chain's CDR3 is CASSELPQSTGELFF. CDR3 bases: TGTGCCAGCAGCGAACTTCCACAGAGCACCGGGGAGCTGTTTTTT.

The V and J genes are TRBV29-1 and TRBJ2-6, with D perhaps TRBD1 (5 bases). Trimming took off 1 base at V and 4 bases at J, with 14 bases between the two ends. Germline-derived CDR1 and CDR2 are SQVTM and ANQGSEA. The CDR3 length is 16 residues. Written as DNA, the CDR3 is TGCAGCGTTGAAGCGAAAGGGGTAAGAGGGGCCAACGTCCTGACTTTC. Amino acid sequence: CSVEAKGVRGANVLTF.

This clone was counted a single time. The J gene is TRBJ1-3, the V gene TRBV28; TRBD1 aligns across 11 bases. V was clipped by 5 bases and J by 0 bases; unmatched bases: 3. The CDR3 is 16 amino acids. The germline CDR1 and CDR2 sequences are MDHEN and SYDVKM. CDR3 in amino acids: CASSPGQGVSGNTIYF. The CDR3 region has the DNA TGTGCCAGCAGTCCGGGACAGGGGGTCTCTGGAAACACCATATATTTT.

This clone was seen a single time. The chain employs TRBV11-2 and TRBJ1-5; D gene unclear. Germline CDR1 reads SGHAT; CDR2 reads FQNNGV. Trimming pared 2 bases from V and 1 base from J, leaving 3 bases between. CDR3 length: 13 residues. CDR3 in DNA: TGTGCCAGCAGCTTATCAAGCAATCAGCCCCAGCATTTT. Encoded protein: CASSLSSNQPQHF.

This rearrangement joins TRBV7-9 to TRBJ1-1, with 8 bases aligning to TRBD1. The trim removed 1 base at V and 5 bases at J, leaving 6 bases unmatched. This CDR3 is built from 15 residues. The germline gives CDR1 SEHNR, CDR2 FQNEAQ (reference sequence). DNA of the CDR3: TGTGCCAGCAGCTTAGATTGGACAGGGCAGACTGAAGCTTTCTTT. Translation gives CASSLDWTGQTEAFF. The full variable domain, its missing parts supplied by reference TRBV7-9 and TRBJ1-1, is DTGVSQNPRHKITKRGQNVTFRCDPISEHNRLYWYRQTLGQGPEFLTYFQNEAQLEKSRLLSDRFSAERPKGSFSTLEIQRTEQGDSAMYLCASSLDWTGQTEAFFGQGTRLTVV.

The CDR3 spells CASSLGPKQGEAFF. CDR3 coding DNA: TGTGCCAGCAGCTTGGGCCCGAAACAGGGTGAAGCTTTCTTT. The rearrangement joins TRBV7-2 to TRBJ1-1; maybe TRBD1 (6 bases). The CDR3 totals 14 residues. The V gene lost 3 bases and the J gene lost 7 bases, with 15 bases spanning the gap. CDR1 SGHTA and CDR2 FQGNSA come from the germline V gene.

This chain links TRBV7-9 with TRBJ1-1, with D possibly matching TRBD1 (6 bases). V lost 4 bases to trimming and J lost 6 bases, with 15 bases between them. The germline V gene encodes CDR1 SEHNR and CDR2 FQNEAQ (reference sequence). The CDR3 extends over 14 amino acids. DNA for the CDR3: TGTGCCAGCAGCTCCGGCCGGTGGGGGCCTGAAGCTTTCTTT. Its translation is CASSSGRWGPEAFF.

The chain links TRBV4-2 to TRBJ2-2, with 10 bases that match TRBD1. V dropped 3 bases and J dropped 3; count of bases not matched to a gene: 4. This CDR3 has 16 residues. Germline-derived CDR1 and CDR2 are LGHNA and YNFKEQ. The chain's CDR3 is CASSHRQGADTGELFF. CDR3 in DNA: TGTGCCAGCAGCCATCGACAGGGGGCGGACACCGGGGAGCTGTTTTTT.

The V and J genes are TRBV28 and TRBJ1-4; unclear D gene. The CDR3 covers 12 residues. Trimming pared 4 bases from V and 8 bases from J, leaving 8 bases between. Germline CDR1 MDHEN, CDR2 SYDVKM. CDR3: CASSYLAEKLFF. CDR3 in DNA: TGTGCCAGCAGTTACCTTGCGGAAAAACTGTTTTTT.

The J gene is TRBJ2-7, the V gene TRBV6-6, with TRBD1 matching 7 bases. The CDR3 runs 14 residues. Trimming at V came to 4 bases and at J to 2 bases, leaving 5 bases not matched to a gene. Germline CDR1 and CDR2: MNHNY and SVGAGI (reference sequence). CDR3 coding DNA: TGTGCCAGCAGTTCCGACAGGGATGCCTACGAGCAGTACTTC. It translates to CASSSDRDAYEQYF.

The chain recombines TRBV6-6 with TRBJ1-2; 10 bases agree with TRBD1. The ends lost 7 bases at V and 5 bases at J; junction bases unmatched: 4. CDR1 MNHNY and CDR2 SVGAGI come from the germline V gene (reference sequence). The CDR3 is 13 residues long. In DNA form, the CDR3 reads TGTGCCAGCACCGACAGGGGGCAATATGGCTACACCTTC. This sequence encodes CASTDRGQYGYTF.

V gene TRBV2 combines with J gene TRBJ1-1; D gene ambiguous. Deletions cut 2 bases from V and 1 base from J, with 5 bases between. Looked up from germline, CDR1 is SNHLY and CDR2 is FYNNEI. The CDR3 is 13 residues long. CDR3 loop: CASSEPGNTEAFF. CDR3 coding DNA: TGTGCCAGCAGTGAACCCGGGAACACTGAAGCTTTCTTT.

The V and J genes are TRBV4-2 and TRBJ2-3; 13 nucleotides match TRBD2. The CDR3 has 18 residues. V shed 4 bases and J 2 bases; nucleotides not matched to a gene: 9. CDR1 and CDR2 from the germline V gene are LGHNA and YNFKEQ. The CDR3 protein is CASSPGLAGDINTDTQYF. Here the CDR3 DNA reads TGTGCCAGCAGCCCCGGACTAGCGGGAGATATAAACACAGATACGCAGTATTTT.

This rearrangement joins TRBV6-5 to TRBJ1-1; D is ambiguous. V lost 8 bases, J lost 0 bases, and 10 bases lay in between. Germline assignment: CDR1 MNHEY and CDR2 SVGAGI. The CDR3 is made up of 13 amino acids. The DNA of the CDR3 is TGTGCCAGCGAGCACGAAATGAACACTGAAGCTTTCTTT. It is translated as CASEHEMNTEAFF.

The chain is built from TRBV5-5 and TRBJ2-2, with 9 bases that match TRBD1. The CDR3 covers 16 residues. Germline V lookup: CDR1 SGHKS, CDR2 YYEKEE (reference sequence). The junction had 6 bases not matched to a gene; V was cut back by 4 bases and J by 2 bases. The CDR3 DNA sequence: TGTGCCAGCAGCCCGGACAGGGGATCCAACACCGGGGAGCTGTTTTTT. Translation gives CASSPDRGSNTGELFF.

The J gene is TRBJ2-7, the V gene TRBV7-2; TRBD2 agrees at 9 bases. The CDR3 extends over 15 amino acids. CDR1 is SGHTA, CDR2 FQGNSA, per germline. V gave up 1 base and J gave up 5 bases; unmatched junction bases: 6. The CDR3 nucleotides read TGTGCCAGCAGCTTAGGGGGTAGCGGGAGCGACGAGCAGTACTTC. Its protein product is CASSLGGSGSDEQYF.

The chain carries TRBV29-1 and TRBJ1-1; TRBD1 is a possible D gene (5 bases). Between the trimmed V and J ends, which lost 1 base and 4 bases, there was a span of 19 bases. Germline CDR1 is SQVTM and CDR2 is ANQGSEA. This CDR3 contains 16 residues. The CDR3 is CSVEGIRVRASTEAFF. CDR3 DNA: TGCAGCGTTGAAGGGATCAGGGTAAGGGCGAGCACTGAAGCTTTCTTT.

The V gene is TRBV23-1, the J gene TRBJ2-3; perhaps TRBD2 as D (6 bases). Being an ORF, TRBV23-1 has a function that is uncertain. With 5 bases removed from V and 4 bases from J, the gap between germline ends came to 19 bases. This CDR3 is 16 amino acids long. The CDR3 sequence is CASSSISGGMPDTQYF. CDR3 bases: TGCGCCAGCAGTTCAATCTCCGGAGGGATGCCAGATACGCAGTATTTT.

The CDR3 here is CASSSGLAGAYNEQFF. The CDR3 DNA reads as TGTGCCAGCAGCTCTGGACTAGCGGGGGCATACAATGAGCAGTTCTTC. This sequence joins TRBV7-9 and TRBJ2-1; 13 bases agree with TRBD2. Germline loops: CDR1 SEHNR, CDR2 FQNEAQ (reference sequence). The CDR3 is made up of 16 amino acids. Trimming removed 4 bases from V and 4 bases from J; junction bases left unmatched: 4. Variable domain in full (rest from reference TRBV7-9 and TRBJ2-1): DTGVSQNPRHKITKRGQNVTFRCDPISEHNRLYWYRQTLGQGPEFLTYFQNEAQLEKSRLLSDRFSAERPKGSFSTLEIQRTEQGDSAMYLCASSSGLAGAYNEQFFGPGTRLTVL.

The rearrangement uses TRBV5-1 and TRBJ2-1, with 7 bases aligning to TRBD2. CDR1 SGHRS and CDR2 YFSETQ come from the germline V gene. This CDR3 region has 16 residues. The ends lost 9 bases at V and 0 bases at J; junction bases unmatched: 12. DNA for the CDR3: TGCGCCACCGCCCCTCAAGCGGGAATCTCCTACAATGAGCAGTTCTTC. Protein product: CATAPQAGISYNEQFF.

The chain carries TRBV20-1 and TRBJ1-1; D gene unclear. The CDR3 consists of 11 residues. The germline V and J ends were trimmed by 6 bases and 11 bases, with 16 bases remaining between them. Per germline, CDR1 DFQATT and CDR2 SNEGSKA (reference sequence). The CDR3 spells CSATSVLGAFF. The CDR3 coding sequence is TGCAGTGCCACCTCGGTCCTCGGGGCTTTCTTT.

The chain is built from TRBV30 and TRBJ1-3; 8 bases fit TRBD1. Germline CDR1 is GTSNPN and CDR2 is SVGIG (reference sequence). The V segment lost 0 bases and the J segment 4 bases; nucleotides outside the gene matches: 5. This CDR3 spans 15 amino acids. The CDR3 nucleotides are TGTGCCTGGAGTGTACTAACAGGGGGAGGAAACACCATATATTTT. Amino acid sequence: CAWSVLTGGGNTIYF. Based on the CDR3 plus reference TRBV30 and TRBJ1-3, the full variable domain is SQTIHQWPATLVQPVGSPLSLECTVEGTSNPNLYWYRQAAGRGLQLLFYSVGIGQISSEVPQNLSASRPQDRQFILSSKKLLLSDSGFYLCAWSVLTGGGNTIYFGEGSWLTVV.

The genes are TRBV27 and TRBJ2-2; 11 bases are shared with TRBD2. V shed 5 bases, J shed 6 bases, and the junction held 5 bases outside the gene matches. Germline V CDR1 and CDR2: MNHEY, SMNVEV (reference sequence). The CDR3 is made up of 15 amino acids. The CDR3 sequence: CASSPRTSGSGELFF. The CDR3 coding sequence is TGTGCCAGCAGTCCCAGGACTAGCGGGTCCGGGGAGCTGTTTTTT.

The rearrangement links TRBV6-6 to TRBJ1-2; TRBD1 matches at 9 bases. This CDR3 is built from 15 residues. The junction had 4 bases not matched to a gene; V was cut back by 4 bases and J by 1 base. The germline CDR1 and CDR2 sequences are MNHNY and SVGAGI (reference sequence). The CDR3 nucleotides are TGTGCCAGCAGTTTGACAGGGGGGTTTAACTATGGCTACACCTTC. This sequence encodes CASSLTGGFNYGYTF.